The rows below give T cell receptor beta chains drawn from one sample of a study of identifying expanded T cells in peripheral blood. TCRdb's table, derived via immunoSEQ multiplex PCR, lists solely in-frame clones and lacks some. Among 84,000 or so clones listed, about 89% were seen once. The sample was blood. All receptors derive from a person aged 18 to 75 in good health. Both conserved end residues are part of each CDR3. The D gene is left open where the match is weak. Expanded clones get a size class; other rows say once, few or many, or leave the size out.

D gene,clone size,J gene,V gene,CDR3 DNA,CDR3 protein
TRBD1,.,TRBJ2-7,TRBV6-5,TGTGCCAGCAAGGCAGGGGGTGTGTACGAGCAGTACTTC,CASKAGGVYEQYF
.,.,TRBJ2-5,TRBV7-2,TGTGCCAGCAGCTTCCGGGACTCAGCGGAGACCCAGTACTTC,CASSFRDSAETQYF
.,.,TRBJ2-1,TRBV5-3,TGTGCCAGAAGCACGTCCCATTACCCCTACAATGAGCAGTTCTTC,CARSTSHYPYNEQFF
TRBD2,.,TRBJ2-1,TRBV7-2,TGTGCCAGCAGCCTCCGGACTAGCGGGAGTTGGGAACACAATGAGCAGTTCTTC,CASSLRTSGSWEHNEQFF
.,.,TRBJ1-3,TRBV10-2,TGCGCCAGCAGCCCGGACCTCTCTGGAAACACCATATATTTT,CASSPDLSGNTIYF
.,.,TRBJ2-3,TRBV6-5,TGTGCCAGCAGTTATTCCGGGAATACAGATACGCAGTATTTT,CASSYSGNTDTQYF
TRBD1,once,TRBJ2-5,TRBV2,TGTGCCAGCAATGACAGGGAAGAGACCCAGTACTTC,CASNDREETQYF
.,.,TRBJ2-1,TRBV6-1,TGTGCCAGCAGTCTTAGTTCCCTTTACAATGAGCAGTTCTTC,CASSLSSLYNEQFF
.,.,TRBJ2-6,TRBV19,TGTGCCAGCGCCTTTTCGCCGATCTCGGCCAACGTCCTGACTTTC,CASAFSPISANVLTF
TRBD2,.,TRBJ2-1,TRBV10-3,TGTGCCATCGGTAGAAGCGGGAGTGTTACCTACAATGAGCAGTTCTTC,CAIGRSGSVTYNEQFF
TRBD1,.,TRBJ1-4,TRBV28,TGTGCCAGCAGTTTGGGGACAGGTACAAGGGAAAAACTGTTTTTT,CASSLGTGTREKLFF
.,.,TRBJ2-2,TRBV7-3,TGTGCCAGCAGCACAGGGACCGTCACCGGGGAGCTGTTTTTT,CASSTGTVTGELFF
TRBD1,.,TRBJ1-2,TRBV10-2,TGCGCCAGCAGTCAACAGGGGAGCAGCTATGGCTACACCTTC,CASSQQGSSYGYTF
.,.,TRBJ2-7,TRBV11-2,TGTGCCAGCAGCGTTTTAAGGGCGGCTGAGCAGTACTTC,CASSVLRAAEQYF
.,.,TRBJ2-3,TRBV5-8,TGTGCCAGCAGCCGGGGGGCGGACACTAGCACAGATACGCAGTATTTT,CASSRGADTSTDTQYF
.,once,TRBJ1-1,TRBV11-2,TGTGCCAGCAGCCCGGGACGAAAGACTGAAGCTTTCTTT,CASSPGRKTEAFF
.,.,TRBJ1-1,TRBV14,TGTGCCAGCAGCCAACAACACCTCGCGAACACTGAAGCTTTCTTT,CASSQQHLANTEAFF
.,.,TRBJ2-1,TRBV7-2,TGTGCCAGCAGCTTATGGGCGTCTAACGGGGCCTACAATGAGCAGTTCTTC,CASSLWASNGAYNEQFF
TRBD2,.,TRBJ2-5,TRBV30,TGTGCCGGAGCCGGGGGGGGAGGAGAGACCCAGTACTTC,CAGAGGGGETQYF
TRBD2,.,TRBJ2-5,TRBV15,TGTGCCACCAGCAGAACAACGACAGCGGGAGGGGAGACCCAGTACTTC,CATSRTTTAGGETQYF
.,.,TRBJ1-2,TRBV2,TGTGCCAGCAGTGAGGGGACCCAGGAGCGCTACACCTTC,CASSEGTQERYTF
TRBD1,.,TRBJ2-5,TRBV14,TGTGCCAGCAGCCCAGGGACAGTAGGAGAGACCCAGTACTTC,CASSPGTVGETQYF
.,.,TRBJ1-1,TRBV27,TGTGCCAGCAGTTTATCGGGGGCAAGGACTGAAGCTTTCTTT,CASSLSGARTEAFF
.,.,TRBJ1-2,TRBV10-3,TGTGCCATCAGTGATTTTCTCATCTACACCTTC,CAISDFLIYTF
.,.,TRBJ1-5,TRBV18,TGTGCCAGCTCACCAGCAGGGGTTGGGGATCAGCCCCAGCATTTT,CASSPAGVGDQPQHF
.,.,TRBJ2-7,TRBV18,TGTGCCAGCTCACCAGGGGCGGGGTACGAGCAGTACTTC,CASSPGAGYEQYF
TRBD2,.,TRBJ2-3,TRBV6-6,TGTGCCAGCAATTCTAGCGGGGGTGGTAGGGATACGCAGTATTTT,CASNSSGGGRDTQYF
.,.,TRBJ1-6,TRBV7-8,TGTGCCAGCAGCGGTTCGGCGGCTTCACCCCTCCACTTT,CASSGSAASPLHF
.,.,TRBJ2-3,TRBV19,TGTGCCACCTCCGTGGCCACAGATACGCAGTATTTT,CATSVATDTQYF
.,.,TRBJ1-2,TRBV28,TGTGCCAGCAGTTTCGGAGGGTCTAACTATGGCTACACCTTC,CASSFGGSNYGYTF
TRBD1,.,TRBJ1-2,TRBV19,TGTGCCAGTAGTACCCGGACAGGTCCGACCCCCGATTATGGCTACACCTTC,CASSTRTGPTPDYGYTF
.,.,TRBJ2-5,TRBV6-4,TGTGCCAGCAGTGAGTGCCTGGGGTACGCGGGACAAGAGACCCAGTACTTC,CASSECLGYAGQETQYF
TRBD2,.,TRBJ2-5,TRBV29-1,TGCAGCGTTACTAGCGGGGGGGGTGAGACCCAGTACTTC,CSVTSGGGETQYF
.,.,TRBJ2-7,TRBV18,TGTGCCAGCGCCCTGGGGCGATCTGTTGAATACGAGCAGTACTTC,CASALGRSVEYEQYF
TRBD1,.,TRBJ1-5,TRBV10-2,TGCGCCAGGCGCAGGGGGGACAATCAGCCCCAGCATTTT,CARRRGDNQPQHF
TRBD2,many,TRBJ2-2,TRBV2,TGTGCCAGCAGCTTCTGGACTAGCGGGAACACCGGGGAGCTGTTTTTT,CASSFWTSGNTGELFF
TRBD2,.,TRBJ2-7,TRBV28,TGTGCCAGCATCCTAAGCGGGGGAATACCCTACGAGCAGTACTTC,CASILSGGIPYEQYF
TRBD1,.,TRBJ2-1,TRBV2,TGTGCCAGCAGGGGACAGGGGGGCCCCTACAATGAGCAGTTCTTC,CASRGQGGPYNEQFF
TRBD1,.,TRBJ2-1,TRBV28,TGTGCCAGCAGTTTATCCGGGACAGGGGACGAGCAGTTCTTC,CASSLSGTGDEQFF
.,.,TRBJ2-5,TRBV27,TGTGCCAGCAGCCGTAAAAGGACCGGGACACAAGAGACCCAGTACTTC,CASSRKRTGTQETQYF
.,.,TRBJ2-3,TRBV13,TGTGCCAGCAGCGCGATCCGGGACTGGTATAGCACAGATACGCAGTATTTT,CASSAIRDWYSTDTQYF
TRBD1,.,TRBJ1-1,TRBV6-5,TGTGCCAGCAGATCCGGGACAGGGATGGGCACTGAAGCTTTCTTT,CASRSGTGMGTEAFF
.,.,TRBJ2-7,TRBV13,TGTGCCAGCAGCTTAGGCCCAAGAGGCTACGAGCAGTACTTC,CASSLGPRGYEQYF
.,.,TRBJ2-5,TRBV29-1,TGCAGCGTTGTAGGGCTTCAAGAGACCCAGTACTTC,CSVVGLQETQYF
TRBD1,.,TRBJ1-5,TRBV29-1,TGCAGCGTTGAGACAGGGGGTCAGCCCCAGCATTTT,CSVETGGQPQHF
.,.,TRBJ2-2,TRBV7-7,TGTGCCAGCAGCTTAGGAACCTGGGGAGGCGGGGAGCTGTTTTTT,CASSLGTWGGGELFF
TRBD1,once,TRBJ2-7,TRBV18,TGTGCCAGCTCACCGCCAGGGGGCGGGTACGAGCAGTACTTC,CASSPPGGGYEQYF
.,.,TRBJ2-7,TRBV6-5,TGTGCCAGCAACCCGGGTCAATCCTCTTACGAGCAGTACTTC,CASNPGQSSYEQYF
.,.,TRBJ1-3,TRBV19,TGTGCCAGTCCCGGTCTTGAGGGGTCATCCGGAAACACCATATATTTT,CASPGLEGSSGNTIYF
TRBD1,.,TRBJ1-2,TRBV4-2,TGTGCCAGCAGCCAAGGAAGGACAGGGGATGGCTACACCTTC,CASSQGRTGDGYTF
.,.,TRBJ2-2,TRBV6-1,TGTGCCAGCAGTGTGCGAGAATCCGGGGAGCTGTTTTTT,CASSVRESGELFF